One sample yielded the 15 T cell receptor beta chains listed below, sequenced in a study of response to subunit inactivated influenza vaccine. One entry per CDR3 protein, called by TCRdb with MiXCR from the RT-PCR reads. Of hundreds of thousands of distinct CDR3 sequences in the sample, around 20% were seen once. Sequenced material: PBMCs from blood, taken less than 6 days after vaccination. These receptor sequences come from a man aged 50-60 years who received an inactivated influenza vaccine.

J is TRBJ2-6 and V is TRBV11-2; unclear D gene. Trimming removed 2 bases from V and 0 bases from J, with 5 bases in between. The CDR3 runs to 15 residues. CDR1 SGHAT and CDR2 FQNNGV come from the germline V gene. CDR3 DNA sequence: TGTGCCAGCAGCTTACTTCCCTCTGGGGCCAACGTCCTGACTTTC. Its protein product is CASSLLPSGANVLTF.

The chain employs TRBV12-3 or TRBV12-4 and TRBJ2-2; 10 bases agree with TRBD1. Germline trimming cut 6 bases from V and 2 bases from J; bases unmatched to any gene: 3. The CDR3 extends over 15 amino acids. The CDR3 region has the DNA TGTGCCAGCAGCGGGACAGGGGTTAACACCGGGGAGCTGTTTTTT. This translates into CASSGTGVNTGELFF.

This clonotype was counted a few times. V gene TRBV9 combines with J gene TRBJ2-1, with 7 bases aligning to TRBD2. The CDR3 consists of 17 residues. Per the germline V gene, CDR1 is SGDLS and CDR2 is YYNGEE. The J segment lost 2 bases and the V segment lost 0 bases, leaving 8 bases of the junction unmatched. The CDR3 reads CASSVGAGVPPYNEQFF. The CDR3 bases are TGTGCCAGCAGCGTAGGGGCGGGAGTCCCCCCCTACAATGAGCAGTTCTTC.

This clonotype was seen many times. The rearrangement joins TRBV27 to TRBJ2-2; no reliable D call. V was clipped by 3 bases and J by 4 bases, with 3 bases between them. This CDR3 is built from 12 residues. Germline CDR1 reads MNHEY; CDR2 reads SMNVEV (reference sequence). This CDR3 reads CASSFGTGELFF. The DNA for the CDR3 is TGTGCCAGCAGTTTTGGCACCGGGGAGCTGTTTTTT.

Many counts were recorded for this clonotype. The chain combines TRBV29-1 with TRBJ2-7; D is possibly TRBD1 (6 bases). CDR1 and CDR2 from the germline V gene are SQVTM and ANQGSEA. Trimming left V 6 bases short and J 5 bases short, with 20 bases between. The CDR3 has 14 residues. CDR3 in amino acids: CSVSQGGSRHEQYF. The DNA for the CDR3 is TGCAGCGTCTCGCAAGGGGGTAGCCGACACGAGCAGTACTTC.

This chain links TRBV4-2 with TRBJ1-5; the match to TRBD1 covers 9 bases. This CDR3 has 16 amino acids. CDR1 and CDR2 from the germline V gene are LGHNA and YNFKEQ. V was clipped by 0 bases and J by 5 bases; unmatched bases: 5. The CDR3 DNA sequence: TGTGCCAGCAGCCAAGATGGGGGGGACAGGGATCAGCCCCAGCATTTT. Its translation: CASSQDGGDRDQPQHF.

This clonotype was seen more than once but under ten times. The chain employs TRBV12-3 or TRBV12-4 and TRBJ2-5; D not certain. Trimming stripped 3 bases from V and 4 bases from J, with 6 bases between. The CDR3 totals 12 residues. The CDR3 nucleotides read TGTGCCAGCAGTTTCGGTTCAGAGACCCAGTACTTC. Protein sequence: CASSFGSETQYF.

The chain couples TRBV12-3 or TRBV12-4 to TRBJ2-7, with 7 bases fitting TRBD2. The CDR3 extends over 14 amino acids. V was clipped by 5 bases and J by 7 bases; unmatched bases: 11. In DNA form, the CDR3 reads TGTGCCAGCAGTACCCGGTGGGGGGGAAGTGAGCAGTACTTC. Translation gives CASSTRWGGSEQYF.

The chain uses TRBV2 and TRBJ2-3; D is unclear. The V end was cut by 0 bases, the J end by 0 bases, with 10 bases between. The germline V gene encodes CDR1 SNHLY and CDR2 FYNNEI. This CDR3 contains 16 residues. The CDR3 here is CASSEAWAQSTDTQYF. The CDR3 coding sequence is TGTGCCAGCAGTGAAGCGTGGGCCCAAAGCACAGATACGCAGTATTTT.

The sample holds a few counts of this clonotype. The chain links TRBV4-2 to TRBJ2-2, with 9 bases that match TRBD2. The germline CDR1 and CDR2 sequences are LGHNA and YNFKEQ. J was trimmed by 7 bases and V by 1 base; bases with no gene match: 10. This CDR3 contains 17 residues. CDR3 amino acids: CASSQVGSGRSVGELFF. CDR3 bases: TGTGCCAGCAGCCAAGTGGGTAGCGGGAGATCCGTCGGGGAGCTGTTTTTT.

The V gene is TRBV29-1, the J gene TRBJ2-5, with D hard to call. Germline CDR1 is SQVTM and CDR2 is ANQGSEA. Deletions cut 4 bases from V and 5 bases from J, with 8 bases between. This CDR3 is built from 11 residues. CDR3 sequence (DNA): TGCAGCGTTGGATTTGGTGAGACCCAGTACTTC. Protein: CSVGFGETQYF.

Ten or more counts support this clonotype. The chain recombines TRBV5-1 with TRBJ2-1, with TRBD2 matching over 8 bases. The junction had 10 bases not matched to a gene; V was cut back by 4 bases and J by 7 bases. Per the germline V gene, CDR1 is SGHRS and CDR2 is YFSETQ. This CDR3 spans 15 amino acids. The CDR3 region has the DNA TGCGCCAGCAGCCTGATCGGGGGGGCCAGGAATGAGCAGTTCTTC. Its translation: CASSLIGGARNEQFF.

The V call is TRBV2, the J call TRBJ2-1, with 8 nucleotides matching TRBD2. V lost 11 bases, J lost 5 bases, and 8 bases stayed unmatched. Germline values: CDR1 SNHLY, CDR2 FYNNEI. This CDR3 spans 13 amino acids. The CDR3 spells CAVTGTSNNEQFF. The CDR3 DNA reads TGTGCCGTAACCGGGACTAGTAACAATGAGCAGTTCTTC.

In its sample, this clonotype was seen a few times. Written as DNA, the CDR3 is TGCGCCAGCAGCTTGGAACAGGGGGCGGCTGGGGCCAACGTCCTGACTTTC. Protein: CASSLEQGAAGANVLTF. The chain joins TRBV5-1 to TRBJ2-6; the match to TRBD1 covers 9 bases. V was pared by 0 bases and J by 2 bases, with 3 bases of the junction left unmatched. The CDR3 runs 17 residues. Germline V gives CDR1 SGHRS, CDR2 YFSETQ.

In this sample, this clonotype turned up a few times. This rearrangement joins TRBV6-2 or TRBV6-3 to TRBJ2-5; 9 nucleotides match TRBD2. V was pared by 2 bases and J by 4 bases, with 8 bases of the junction left unmatched. The CDR3 spans 16 residues. Germline CDR1 reads MNHEY; CDR2 reads SVGEGT. The CDR3 DNA reads as TGTGCCAGCAGTTACCCCCTTGCGGGAGGGGGAGAGACCCAGTACTTC. Its translation is CASSYPLAGGGETQYF.